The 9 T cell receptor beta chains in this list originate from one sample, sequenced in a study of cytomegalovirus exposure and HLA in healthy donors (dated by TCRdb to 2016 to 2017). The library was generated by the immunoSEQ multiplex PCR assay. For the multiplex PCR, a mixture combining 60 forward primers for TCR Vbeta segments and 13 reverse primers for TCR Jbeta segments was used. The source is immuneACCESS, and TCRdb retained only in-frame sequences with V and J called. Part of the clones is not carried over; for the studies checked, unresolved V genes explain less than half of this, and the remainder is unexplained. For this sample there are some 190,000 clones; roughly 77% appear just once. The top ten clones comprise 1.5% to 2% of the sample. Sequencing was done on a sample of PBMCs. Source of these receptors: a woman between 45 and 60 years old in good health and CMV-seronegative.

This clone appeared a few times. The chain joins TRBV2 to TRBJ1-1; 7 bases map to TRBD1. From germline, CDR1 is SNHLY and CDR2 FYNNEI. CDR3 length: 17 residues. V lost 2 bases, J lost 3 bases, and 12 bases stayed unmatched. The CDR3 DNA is TGTGCCAGCAGTGAAAGGGGACCCGGACAGGCCTACACTGAAGCTTTCTTT. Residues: CASSERGPGQAYTEAFF. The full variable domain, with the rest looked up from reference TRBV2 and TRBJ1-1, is EPEVTQTPSHQVTQMGQEVILRCVPISNHLYFYWYRQILGQKVEFLVSFYNNEISEKSEIFDDQFSVERPDGSNFTLKIRSTKLEDSAMYFCASSERGPGQAYTEAFFGQGTRLTVV.

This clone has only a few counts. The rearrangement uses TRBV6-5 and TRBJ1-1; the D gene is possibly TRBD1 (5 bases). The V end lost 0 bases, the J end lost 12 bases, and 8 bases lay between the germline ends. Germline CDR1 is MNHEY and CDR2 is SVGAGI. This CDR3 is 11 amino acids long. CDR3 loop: CASSYSKGTFF. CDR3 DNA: TGTGCCAGCAGTTACTCAAAGGGGACTTTCTTT.

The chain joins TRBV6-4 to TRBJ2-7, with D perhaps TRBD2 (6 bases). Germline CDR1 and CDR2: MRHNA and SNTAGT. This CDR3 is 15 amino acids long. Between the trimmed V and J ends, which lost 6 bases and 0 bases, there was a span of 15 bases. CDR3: CASSPNGGDSYEQYF. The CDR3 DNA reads TGTGCCAGCAGCCCTAATGGCGGGGACTCCTACGAGCAGTACTTC.

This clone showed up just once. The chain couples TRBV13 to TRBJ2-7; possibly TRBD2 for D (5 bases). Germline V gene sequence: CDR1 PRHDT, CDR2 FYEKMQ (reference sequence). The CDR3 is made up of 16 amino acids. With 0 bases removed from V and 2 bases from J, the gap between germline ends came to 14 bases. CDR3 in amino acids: CASSLGAGAETYEQYF. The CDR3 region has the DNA TGTGCCAGCAGCTTAGGGGCTGGAGCGGAGACCTACGAGCAGTACTTC. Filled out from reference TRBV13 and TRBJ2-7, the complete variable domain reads AAGVIQSPRHLIKEKRETATLKCYPIPRHDTVYWYQQGPGQDPQFLISFYEKMQSDKGSIPDRFSAQQFSDYHSELNMSSLELGDSALYFCASSLGAGAETYEQYFGPGTRLTVT.

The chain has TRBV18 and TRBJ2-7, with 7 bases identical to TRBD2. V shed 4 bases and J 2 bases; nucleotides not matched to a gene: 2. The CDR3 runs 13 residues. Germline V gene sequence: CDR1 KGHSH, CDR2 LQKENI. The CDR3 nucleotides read TGTGCCAGCTCACGCACTAGCGCCTACGAGCAGTACTTC. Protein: CASSRTSAYEQYF.

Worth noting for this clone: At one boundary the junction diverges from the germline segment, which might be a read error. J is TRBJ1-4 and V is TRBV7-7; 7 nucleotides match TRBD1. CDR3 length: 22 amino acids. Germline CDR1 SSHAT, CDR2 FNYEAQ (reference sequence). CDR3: CASSLVAETGTVGPSTNEKLFF. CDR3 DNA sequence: TGTGCTAGCAGCTTAGTAGCGGAGACCGGGACAGTAGGGCCATCAACTAATGAAAAACTGTTTTTT.

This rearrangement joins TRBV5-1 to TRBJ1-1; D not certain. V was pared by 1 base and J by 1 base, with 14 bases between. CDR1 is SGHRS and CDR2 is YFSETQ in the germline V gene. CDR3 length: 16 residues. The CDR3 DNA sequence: TGCGCCAGCAGCTTGCGAGGGTTCCAACGGAACACTGAAGCTTTCTTT. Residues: CASSLRGFQRNTEAFF.

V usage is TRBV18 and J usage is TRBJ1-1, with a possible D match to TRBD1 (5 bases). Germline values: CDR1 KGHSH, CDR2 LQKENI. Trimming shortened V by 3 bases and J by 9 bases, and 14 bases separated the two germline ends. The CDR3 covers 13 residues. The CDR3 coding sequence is TGTGCCAGCTCACCCTCGTTCGGGACTCAAGCTTTCTTT. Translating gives CASSPSFGTQAFF.

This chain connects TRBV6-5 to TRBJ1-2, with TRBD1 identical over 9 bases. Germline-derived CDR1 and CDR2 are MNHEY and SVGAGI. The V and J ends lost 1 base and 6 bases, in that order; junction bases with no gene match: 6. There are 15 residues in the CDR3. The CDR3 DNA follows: TGTGCCAGCAGTTACTTCGGGACAGGGCTTAATGGCTACACCTTC. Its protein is CASSYFGTGLNGYTF.